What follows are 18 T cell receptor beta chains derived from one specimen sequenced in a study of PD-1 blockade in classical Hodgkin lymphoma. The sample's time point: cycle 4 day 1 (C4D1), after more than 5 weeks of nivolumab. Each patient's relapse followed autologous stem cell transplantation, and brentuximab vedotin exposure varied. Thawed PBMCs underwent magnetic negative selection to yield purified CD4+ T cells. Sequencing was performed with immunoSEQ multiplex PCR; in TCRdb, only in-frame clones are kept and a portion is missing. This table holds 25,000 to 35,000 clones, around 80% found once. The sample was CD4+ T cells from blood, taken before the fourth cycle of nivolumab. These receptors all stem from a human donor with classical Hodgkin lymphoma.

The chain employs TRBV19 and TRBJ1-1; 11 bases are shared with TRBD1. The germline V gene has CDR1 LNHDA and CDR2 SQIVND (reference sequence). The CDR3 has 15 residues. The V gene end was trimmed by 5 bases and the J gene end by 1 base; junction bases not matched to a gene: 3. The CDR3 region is CASSRDRGKNTEAFF. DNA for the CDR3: TGTGCCAGTAGTCGGGACAGGGGGAAGAACACTGAAGCTTTCTTT.

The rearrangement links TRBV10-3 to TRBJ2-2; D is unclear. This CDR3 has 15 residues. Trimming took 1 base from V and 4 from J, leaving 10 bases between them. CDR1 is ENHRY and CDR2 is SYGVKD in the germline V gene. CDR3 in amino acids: CAISEFTVGTGELFF. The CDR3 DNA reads TGTGCCATCAGTGAGTTTACAGTGGGCACCGGGGAGCTGTTTTTT.

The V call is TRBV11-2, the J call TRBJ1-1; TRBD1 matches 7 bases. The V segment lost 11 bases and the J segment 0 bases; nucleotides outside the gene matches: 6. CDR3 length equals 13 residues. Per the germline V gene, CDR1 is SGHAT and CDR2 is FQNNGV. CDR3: CAGGTALNTEAFF. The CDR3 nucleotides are TGTGCCGGCGGGACAGCCTTGAACACTGAAGCTTTCTTT.

The CDR3 spells CASSRNILTGNTIYF. The CDR3 bases are TGTGCCAGCAGTCGAAACATTTTAACTGGAAACACCATATATTTT. The chain links TRBV6-5 to TRBJ1-3; D is unresolved. Germline CDR1 and CDR2: MNHEY and SVGAGI. With 5 bases removed from V and 2 bases from J, the gap between germline ends came to 13 bases. The CDR3 extends over 15 amino acids.

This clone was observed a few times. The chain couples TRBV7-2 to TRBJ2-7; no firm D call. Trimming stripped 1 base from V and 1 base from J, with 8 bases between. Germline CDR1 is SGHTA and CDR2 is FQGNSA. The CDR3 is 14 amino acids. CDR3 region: CASSLGPASYEQYF. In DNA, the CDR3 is TGTGCCAGCAGCTTAGGTCCCGCTTCCTACGAGCAGTACTTC.

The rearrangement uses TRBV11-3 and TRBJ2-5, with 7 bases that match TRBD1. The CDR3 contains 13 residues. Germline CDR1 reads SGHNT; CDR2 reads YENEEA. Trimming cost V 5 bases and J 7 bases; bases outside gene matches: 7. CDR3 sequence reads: CASSNDRVATQYF. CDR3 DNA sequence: TGTGCCAGCAGCAACGACAGGGTGGCGACCCAGTACTTC.

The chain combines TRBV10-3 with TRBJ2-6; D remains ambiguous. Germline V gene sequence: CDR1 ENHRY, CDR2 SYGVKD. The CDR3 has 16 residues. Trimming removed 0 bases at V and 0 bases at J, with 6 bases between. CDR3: CAISESGVSGANVLTF. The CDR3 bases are TGTGCCATCAGTGAGTCTGGCGTCTCTGGGGCCAACGTCCTGACTTTC.

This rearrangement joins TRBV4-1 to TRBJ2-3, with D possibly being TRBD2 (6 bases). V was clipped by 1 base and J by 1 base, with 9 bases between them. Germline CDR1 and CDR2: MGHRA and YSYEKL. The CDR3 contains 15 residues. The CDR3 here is CASSQAGVRTDTQYF. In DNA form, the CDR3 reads TGCGCCAGCAGCCAAGCGGGAGTTCGCACAGATACGCAGTATTTT.

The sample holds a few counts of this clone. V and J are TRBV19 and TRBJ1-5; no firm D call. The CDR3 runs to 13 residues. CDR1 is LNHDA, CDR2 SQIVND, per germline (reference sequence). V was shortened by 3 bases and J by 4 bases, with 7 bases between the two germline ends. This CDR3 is CASSISGNQPQHF. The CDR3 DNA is TGTGCCAGTAGTATCTCGGGGAATCAGCCCCAGCATTTT.

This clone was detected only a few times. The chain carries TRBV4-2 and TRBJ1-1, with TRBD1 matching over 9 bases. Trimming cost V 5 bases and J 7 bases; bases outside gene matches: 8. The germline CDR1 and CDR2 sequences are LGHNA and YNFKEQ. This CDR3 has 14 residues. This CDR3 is CASSATGGRDEAFF. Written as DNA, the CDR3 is TGTGCCAGCAGCGCAACAGGGGGCCGGGATGAAGCTTTCTTT.

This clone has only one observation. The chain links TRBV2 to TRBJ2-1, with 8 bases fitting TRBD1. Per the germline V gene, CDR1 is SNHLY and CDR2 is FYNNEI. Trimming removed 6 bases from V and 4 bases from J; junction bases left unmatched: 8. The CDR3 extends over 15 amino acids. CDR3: CASSFGRGRYNEQFF. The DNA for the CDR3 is TGTGCCAGCAGCTTTGGCAGGGGGCGTTACAATGAGCAGTTCTTC.

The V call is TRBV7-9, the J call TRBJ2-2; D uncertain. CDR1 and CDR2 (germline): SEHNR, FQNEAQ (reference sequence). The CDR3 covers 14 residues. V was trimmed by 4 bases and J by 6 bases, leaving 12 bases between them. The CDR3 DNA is TGTGCCAGCAGCTCAAGCATAGTCGCCGGGGAGCTGTTTTTT. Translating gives CASSSSIVAGELFF.

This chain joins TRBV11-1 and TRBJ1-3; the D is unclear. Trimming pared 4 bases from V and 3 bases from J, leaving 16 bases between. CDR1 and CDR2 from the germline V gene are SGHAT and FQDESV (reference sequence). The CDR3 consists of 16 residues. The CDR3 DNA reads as TGTGCCAGCAGCTCCAGACGGGGTCCCGGTGGAAACACCATATATTTT. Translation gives CASSSRRGPGGNTIYF.

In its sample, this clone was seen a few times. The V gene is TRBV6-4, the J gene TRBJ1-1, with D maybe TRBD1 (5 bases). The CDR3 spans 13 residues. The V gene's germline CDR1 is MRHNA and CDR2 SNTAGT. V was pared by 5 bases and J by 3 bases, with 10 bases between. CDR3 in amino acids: CASSFDRDTEAFF. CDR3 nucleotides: TGTGCCAGCAGTTTCGACAGAGACACTGAAGCTTTCTTT.

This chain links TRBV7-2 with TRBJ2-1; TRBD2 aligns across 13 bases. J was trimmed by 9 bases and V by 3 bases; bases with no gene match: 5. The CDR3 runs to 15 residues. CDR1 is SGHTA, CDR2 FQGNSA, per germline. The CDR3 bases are TGTGCCAGCAGCTTCGGACTAGCGGGAGCCAGTGAGCAGTTCTTC. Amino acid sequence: CASSFGLAGASEQFF.

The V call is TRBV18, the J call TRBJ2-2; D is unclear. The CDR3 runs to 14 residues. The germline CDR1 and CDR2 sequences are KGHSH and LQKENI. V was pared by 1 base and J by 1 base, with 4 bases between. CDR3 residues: CASSPRENTGELFF. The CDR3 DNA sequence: TGTGCCAGCTCACCACGGGAGAACACCGGGGAGCTGTTTTTT.

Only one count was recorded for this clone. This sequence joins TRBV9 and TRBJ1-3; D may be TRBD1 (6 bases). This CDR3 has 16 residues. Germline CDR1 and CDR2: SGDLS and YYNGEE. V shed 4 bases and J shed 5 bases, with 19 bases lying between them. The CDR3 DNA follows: TGTGCCAGCAGCCCTACAGGGTATACTTCTAGAAACACCATATATTTT. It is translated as CASSPTGYTSRNTIYF.

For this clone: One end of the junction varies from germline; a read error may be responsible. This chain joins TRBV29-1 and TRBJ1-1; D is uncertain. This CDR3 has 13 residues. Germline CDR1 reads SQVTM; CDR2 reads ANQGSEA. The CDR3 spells CSVDTDLNTEAFF. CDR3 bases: TGCAGCGTCGACACAGACTTGAATACTGAAGCTTTCTTT.